These 27 T cell receptor beta chains originate from one sample sequenced in a study of T cell changes during pregnancy in multiple sclerosis. Here immunoSEQ multiplex PCR was the method, and the copy in TCRdb shows in-frame clones only, minus some. This sample has 30,000 to 45,000 clones, with 92% found just once. Sequences were derived from CD4+ T cells from peripheral blood mononuclear cells, sampled after pregnancy. Receptors were obtained from a female donor with multiple sclerosis, enrolled in a pregnancy study.

The chain joins TRBV7-8 to TRBJ2-7; 9 nucleotides align to TRBD1. The CDR3 has 14 amino acids. The V gene end was trimmed by 1 base and the J gene end by 2 bases; junction bases not matched to a gene: 0. Germline V gives CDR1 SGHVS, CDR2 FQNEAQ. For the CDR3, the DNA is TGTGCCAGCAGCTTAGGGACAGGGGCCTACGAGCAGTACTTC. It yields the protein CASSLGTGAYEQYF.

V and J are TRBV19 and TRBJ1-3, with 7 positions matching TRBD1. CDR3 length equals 14 residues. V shed 5 bases and J 8 bases; nucleotides not matched to a gene: 9. CDR1 and CDR2 (germline): LNHDA, SQIVND (reference sequence). CDR3 protein: CASSGTAVEDTIYF. For the CDR3, the DNA is TGTGCCAGTAGTGGGACAGCAGTTGAAGACACCATATATTTT.

V usage is TRBV14 and J usage is TRBJ1-1, with D perhaps TRBD1 (5 bases). CDR3 size: 14 residues. The V gene lost 2 bases and the J gene lost 7 bases, with 14 bases spanning the gap. Germline V lookup: CDR1 SGHDN, CDR2 FVKESK. The CDR3 sequence: CASSQFTGEGEAFF. The CDR3 bases are TGTGCCAGCAGCCAATTCACGGGGGAGGGTGAAGCTTTCTTT.

V and J are TRBV30 and TRBJ1-1, with D possibly TRBD1 on 5 matching bases. The CDR3 consists of 15 residues. The V gene lost 0 bases and the J gene lost 4 bases, with 15 bases spanning the gap. Germline assignment: CDR1 GTSNPN and CDR2 SVGIG (reference sequence). CDR3 residues: CAWSVPGVRGTEAFF. In DNA form, the CDR3 reads TGTGCCTGGAGTGTACCGGGAGTTAGGGGCACTGAAGCTTTCTTT.

The J gene is TRBJ2-3, the V gene TRBV18; weak D call: TRBD1 (5 bases). In germline, CDR1 is KGHSH, CDR2 LQKENI. V lost 3 bases and J lost 0, with 10 bases in between. There are 15 residues in the CDR3. The CDR3 bases are TGTGCCAGCTCACCCACCCAGGGTAGCACAGATACGCAGTATTTT. Its protein is CASSPTQGSTDTQYF.

The chain couples TRBV29-1 to TRBJ2-3, with TRBD1 as a possible D gene (5 bases). The CDR3 length is 14 residues. Trimming pared 7 bases from V and 3 bases from J, leaving 17 bases between. Per germline, CDR1 SQVTM and CDR2 ANQGSEA. As DNA, the CDR3 is TGCAGCGCCCAGGGTTGGGGAATTACAGATACGCAGTATTTT. As protein: CSAQGWGITDTQYF.

This clone showed up just once. The chain couples TRBV2 to TRBJ2-5, with no clear D. Germline assignment: CDR1 SNHLY and CDR2 FYNNEI. The V end was cut by 6 bases, the J end by 4 bases, with 6 bases between. The CDR3 totals 11 residues. Written as DNA, the CDR3 is TGTGCCAGCAGGGCCCTAGAGACCCAGTACTTC. Translated: CASRALETQYF.

The chain has TRBV30 and TRBJ1-1, with D uncertain. With 5 bases removed from V and 1 base from J, the gap between germline ends came to 8 bases. CDR3 length equals 12 residues. Germline V lookup: CDR1 GTSNPN, CDR2 SVGIG (reference sequence). Here the CDR3 reads CAWGRGNTEAFF. The CDR3 DNA is TGTGCCTGGGGACGGGGGAACACTGAAGCTTTCTTT.

The chain has TRBV19 and TRBJ2-7; D remains ambiguous. Germline V lookup: CDR1 LNHDA, CDR2 SQIVND (reference sequence). The CDR3 runs 13 residues. V was shortened by 5 bases and J by 4 bases, with 12 bases between the two germline ends. This CDR3 reads CASSDIPFYEQYF. CDR3 DNA: TGTGCCAGTAGTGACATCCCATTTTACGAGCAGTACTTC.

The rearrangement uses TRBV19 and TRBJ2-5; TRBD2 is a possible D gene (6 bases). The V and J ends lost 5 bases and 5 bases respectively, with 18 bases between them. This CDR3 region has 15 residues. Germline V gives CDR1 LNHDA, CDR2 SQIVND (reference sequence). The CDR3 nucleotides read TGTGCCAGTAGTGGGCGGGGAGGCCCTGGGGAGACCCAGTACTTC. Translated: CASSGRGGPGETQYF.

The chain is built from TRBV27 and TRBJ2-4; TRBD2 matches at 9 bases. CDR3 length: 16 residues. The V and J ends lost 5 bases and 7 bases, in that order; junction bases with no gene match: 12. Looked up from germline, CDR1 is MNHEY and CDR2 is SMNVEV (reference sequence). Here the CDR3 reads CASSQTWLAGRNIQYF. In DNA form, the CDR3 reads TGTGCCAGCAGTCAGACTTGGCTAGCGGGAAGGAACATTCAGTACTTC.

This clone has just a few counts. This rearrangement joins TRBV4-1 to TRBJ1-5; 12 bases agree with TRBD1. This CDR3 contains 16 residues. The germline CDR1 and CDR2 sequences are MGHRA and YSYEKL. The V and J ends lost 2 bases and 5 bases, in that order; junction bases with no gene match: 4. The CDR3 is CASSQTGTGGDQPQHF. The CDR3, as DNA: TGCGCCAGCAGCCAAACCGGGACAGGGGGCGATCAGCCCCAGCATTTT.

The CDR3 here is CASSLGGGGDYNEQFF. CDR3 DNA: TGTGCCAGCAGCTTAGGGGGGGGAGGCGATTACAATGAGCAGTTCTTC. This chain connects TRBV7-3 to TRBJ2-1; TRBD2 matches at 7 bases. The CDR3 has 16 amino acids. Germline V gives CDR1 SGHTA, CDR2 FQGTGA. With 2 bases clipped from V and 4 bases from J, the junction kept 8 bases outside the gene matches.

The chain couples TRBV5-1 to TRBJ1-1; 7 bases match TRBD1. With V trimmed by 1 base and J by 1 base, 1 base remained unmatched. This CDR3 has 14 amino acids. From germline, CDR1 is SGHRS and CDR2 YFSETQ. CDR3 region: CASSLTGANTEAFF. Here the CDR3 DNA reads TGCGCCAGCAGCTTGACAGGGGCGAACACTGAAGCTTTCTTT.

The chain joins TRBV14 to TRBJ2-3; D is ambiguous. The length of the CDR3 is 17 residues. V was trimmed by 0 bases and J by 2 bases, leaving 15 bases between them. Per germline, CDR1 SGHDN and CDR2 FVKESK. The CDR3 DNA reads as TGTGCCAGCAGCCAAGATCCGCCGGGTGGGTACACAGATACGCAGTATTTT. Its translation: CASSQDPPGGYTDTQYF.

The chain employs TRBV7-3 and TRBJ2-1; 10 nucleotides agree with TRBD1. Germline assignment: CDR1 SGHTA and CDR2 FQGTGA. This CDR3 is 15 amino acids long. The trim removed 6 bases at V and 6 bases at J, leaving 8 bases unmatched. The CDR3 sequence: CASSSGTGALNEQFF. CDR3 coding DNA: TGTGCCAGCAGTTCGGGGACAGGGGCTCTCAATGAGCAGTTCTTC.

The chain has TRBV28 and TRBJ1-5; 8 bases map to TRBD1. The CDR3 runs to 13 residues. Germline trimming cut 8 bases from V and 8 bases from J; bases unmatched to any gene: 8. The V gene's germline CDR1 is MDHEN and CDR2 SYDVKM. The CDR3 DNA sequence: TGTGCCAGCCGGACAGGGCTGGTTGAGCCCCAGCATTTT. Translating gives CASRTGLVEPQHF.

The gene calls are TRBV5-1 and TRBJ1-2; 9 bases are a match to TRBD1. CDR1 SGHRS and CDR2 YFSETQ come from the germline V gene. V lost 0 bases to trimming and J lost 4 bases; unmatched junction nucleotides: 1. The CDR3 sequence is 14 residues long. The CDR3 reads CASSLEQGAYGYTF. CDR3 coding DNA: TGCGCCAGCAGCTTGGAACAGGGGGCCTATGGCTACACCTTC.

The chain joins TRBV6-5 to TRBJ1-4; perhaps TRBD1 as D (5 bases). V dropped 2 bases and J dropped 14 bases, with 15 bases sitting between them. The CDR3 consists of 13 residues. Germline CDR1 is MNHEY and CDR2 is SVGAGI. The DNA for the CDR3 is TGTGCCAGCAGTTACCATTTCGACAGAAAGCTGTTTTTT. It yields the protein CASSYHFDRKLFF.

The chain couples TRBV5-3 to TRBJ2-2; 16 bases match TRBD2. TRBV5-3 is placed among ORFs of uncertain function. V trimming: 2 bases; J trimming: 3 bases; junction bases outside the gene matches: 10. CDR3 length: 20 amino acids. The CDR3 loop is CARSFQGTSGGAGDTGELFF. CDR3 DNA sequence: TGTGCCAGAAGCTTCCAAGGGACTAGCGGGGGGGCCGGTGACACCGGGGAGCTGTTTTTT.

The chain has TRBV19 and TRBJ1-1; the match to TRBD1 covers 7 bases. Germline values: CDR1 LNHDA, CDR2 SQIVND (reference sequence). This CDR3 comprises 15 residues. The V and J ends lost 2 bases and 6 bases, in that order; junction bases with no gene match: 9. CDR3 protein: CASSIRGTVGAEAFF. CDR3 DNA: TGTGCCAGTAGTATACGCGGGACAGTAGGCGCTGAAGCTTTCTTT.

The chain recombines TRBV27 with TRBJ1-3, with a weak D call TRBD1 (6 bases). The germline V gene encodes CDR1 MNHEY and CDR2 SMNVEV (reference sequence). This CDR3 comprises 14 residues. The V gene lost 5 bases and the J gene lost 0 bases, with 8 bases spanning the gap. CDR3 sequence: CASSTGPSGNTIYF. Here the CDR3 DNA reads TGTGCCAGCAGTACAGGGCCCTCTGGAAACACCATATATTTT.

This clone was seen a handful of times. This chain uses TRBV6-5 with TRBJ1-2; TRBD1 aligns across 7 bases. The CDR3 runs 13 residues. V shed 5 bases and J 8 bases; nucleotides not matched to a gene: 8. CDR1 is MNHEY and CDR2 is SVGAGI in the germline V gene. CDR3: CASSNEGASGYTF. DNA of the CDR3: TGTGCCAGCAGTAACGAGGGGGCGAGCGGCTACACCTTC.

This rearrangement joins TRBV10-3 to TRBJ2-7; D gene uncertain. The V end was cut by 3 bases, the J end by 2 bases, with 8 bases between. CDR1 is ENHRY, CDR2 SYGVKD, per germline. The CDR3 covers 13 residues. CDR3 amino acids: CAISDLVPYEQYF. The DNA for the CDR3 is TGTGCCATCAGTGACTTAGTCCCCTACGAGCAGTACTTC.

V and J are TRBV5-4 and TRBJ1-5; maybe TRBD1 (6 bases). The length of the CDR3 is 14 residues. V was shortened by 5 bases and J by 2 bases, with 11 bases between the two germline ends. Germline V gene lookup returns CDR1 SGHNT and CDR2 YYREEE (reference sequence). The CDR3 protein is CASRQGPGNQPQHF. As DNA, the CDR3 is TGTGCCAGCAGGCAGGGGCCTGGCAATCAGCCCCAGCATTTT.

The sample holds one count of this clone. V and J are TRBV7-2 and TRBJ1-1; 7 bases match TRBD1. This CDR3 region has 13 residues. V gave up 5 bases and J gave up 6 bases; unmatched junction bases: 6. CDR1 and CDR2 from the germline V gene are SGHTA and FQGNSA. The CDR3 protein is CASSQGVGPEAFF. The CDR3 bases are TGTGCCAGCAGCCAGGGGGTGGGACCTGAAGCTTTCTTT.

This chain uses TRBV4-1 with TRBJ2-5, with 12 bases matching TRBD2. Germline V gene sequence: CDR1 MGHRA, CDR2 YSYEKL. V lost 0 bases, J lost 4 bases, and 6 bases stayed unmatched. This CDR3 contains 17 residues. Here the CDR3 DNA reads TGCGCCAGCAGCCAAGAACTAGCGGGGGGCCTCCGAGAGACCCAGTACTTC. This translates into CASSQELAGGLRETQYF.